Listed below are T cell receptor beta chains from one sample, sequenced in a study of T cell repertoires in cytomegalovirus infection. Their cognate antigens are unknown. TCRdb reprocessed the reads with MiXCR, giving one entry per CDR3 protein. Here the sample spans some 800,000 distinct CDR3 sequences, 30% to 35% being singletons. Sequencing was performed on cultured CD8+ T cells from PBMCs, taken from culture after CMV antigen stimulation. The receptors here all came from a human donor in good health (CMV status not recorded). Some clones in this sample may be carry-over from other donors' samples. CDR3s leave out the opening cysteine and the closing phenylalanine or tryptophan.

TRBJ2-2 TRBV6-1 ASTREEANTGELF
TRBJ2-3 TRBV3-1 ASSQEFPTDTQY
TRBJ2-1 TRBV7-9 ASSPRQLHNEQF
TRBJ2-1 TRBV12-5 ASGLDMLGDEQF
TRBJ2-4 TRBV6-2/TRBV6-3 ANNSPSGTGDFIAKNIQY
TRBJ2-3 TRBV20-1 SPKRDRGPDTQY
TRBJ2-1 TRBV11-1 ASSRSERGIYNEQF
TRBJ1-4 TRBV7-2 ASSPDSATNEKLF
TRBJ2-2 TRBV20-1 SAGGQGVTGELF
TRBJ2-7 TRBV27 ASSLTGTRGEQY
TRBJ1-1 TRBV27 ASTRTGIDTEAF
TRBJ2-2 TRBV29-1 SVDGEDGELF
TRBJ2-1 TRBV6-2/TRBV6-3 ASSAPGSYNEQF
TRBJ2-3 TRBV6-8 ASSYNGAGTDTQY
TRBJ1-2 TRBV4-3 ASSQDGQRNGYT
TRBJ2-2 TRBV4-2 ASSQSPGAAGELF
TRBJ2-1 TRBV7-6 ASSPSGGLPLIYNEQF
TRBJ1-1 TRBV5-1 ASSWWGVDTEAF
TRBJ2-1 TRBV7-3 ASSHGRGNYVYNEQF
TRBJ2-7 TRBV20-1 SAPRQGIHEQY
TRBJ2-5 TRBV6-8 ASRGLAGGPGIQETQY
TRBJ1-2 TRBV9 ASSVRQGRGYT
TRBJ2-2 TRBV12-3/TRBV12-4 ASSYMGVAGELF
TRBJ1-6 TRBV2 ATLGGGTLGSSPLH
TRBJ2-1 TRBV12-3/TRBV12-4 ASSFKPDGNEQF
TRBJ2-3 TRBV7-6 ASSSYPGFSTDTQY
TRBJ2-1 TRBV28 ASSFPPTQSHSYNEQF
TRBJ2-2 TRBV19 ASSTPSRELF